This T cell receptor beta chain was observed in a study of cytomegalovirus exposure and HLA in healthy donors. Study conclusions and caveats: One later analysis reportedly identified an Asian-associated ancestry cluster that showed fewer N-insertions than the approximately 700-donor mean.

The PCR contained 60 Vbeta and 13 Jbeta primers. Clones were read by immunoSEQ multiplex PCR, and TCRdb kept only the in-frame ones, dropping some. Among about 190,000 clones listed, 77% were seen once. A word on this clone: Antigen specificity is unknown. At one of its ends the junction is not consistent with the germline gene, which may arise from a read error.

Germline lookup yields CDR1 SQVTM and CDR2 ANQGSEA. This CDR3 region has 12 residues. The source of this sequence is a woman under 40 in good health and CMV-seropositive. The V and J genes are TRBV29-1 and TRBJ1-2, with 7 bases that match TRBD1. What was sequenced was PBMCs. This CDR3 reads CSVDPPGQPSAF. In nucleotides, the CDR3 is TGCAGCGTTGATCCTCCGGGACAGCCGTCCGCCTTC.